This TCR beta chain comes out of a study of cytomegalovirus exposure and HLA in healthy donors. Broader study findings: In a later analysis, HLA-associated beta chains showed higher expansion and lower generation probabilities than comparable chains.

Trimming stripped 4 bases from V and 0 bases from J, with 10 bases between. The CDR3 runs 14 residues. PCR was performed using 60 Vbeta and 13 Jbeta primers. This table comes from immunoSEQ multiplex PCR, and its TCRdb copy is limited to in-frame clones, with some not included. Counted here are about 140,000 clones, approximately 80% occurring once; the ten biggest clones make up 2.4%. Each donor was nominally healthy when sampled (though unrecorded immune exposures were likely). This clone was observed once. Its antigen is unknown. This specimen includes other DNA sequences encoding the same CDR3. The chain carries TRBV5-3 and TRBJ1-1, with unresolved D. TRBV5-3 is identified as an open reading frame with a role that is uncertain. Specimen: PBMCs. This TCR was recovered from a woman younger than 35 in good health and CMV-seropositive. The CDR3 here is CARSLQQMNTEAFF. The DNA of the CDR3 is TGTGCCAGAAGCCTACAGCAGATGAACACTGAAGCTTTCTTT.